This entry lists 10 T cell receptor beta chains sequenced from one sample in a study of blood T cells in healthy people across ages. PCR was performed a second time for about 6 to 12 cycles using a sample-barcoded 5' primer and a J-beta primer mix. MiXCR was run by TCRdb on the 5' RACE reads, yielding one entry per CDR3 protein. The sample shows hundreds of thousands of distinct CDR3 sequences, roughly three fifths of them seen only once. The sequenced material came from blood. These receptors were collected from a man aged 60 to 69 in good health.

The rearrangement joins TRBV11-2 to TRBJ1-6; 7 nucleotides line up with TRBD1. The CDR3 is 16 amino acids. CDR1 is SGHAT, CDR2 FQNNGV, per germline. Trimming at V came to 5 bases and at J to 2 bases, leaving 6 bases not matched to a gene. The CDR3 protein is CASSLTGVAYNSPLHF. CDR3 in DNA: TGTGCCAGCAGCCTAACAGGGGTCGCCTATAATTCACCCCTCCACTTT.

This clonotype was recorded only once. The CDR3 reads CGADRAGYNEQFF. CDR3 DNA: TGCGGCGCTGACAGGGCCGGCTACAATGAGCAGTTCTTC. This chain links TRBV29-1 with TRBJ2-1; TRBD1 matches at 7 bases. Germline-derived CDR1 and CDR2 are SQVTM and ANQGSEA. This CDR3 has 13 amino acids.

The chain links TRBV4-2 to TRBJ1-2, with 8 bases lining up with TRBD1. The CDR3 runs 18 residues. Germline V gives CDR1 LGHNA, CDR2 YNFKEQ. J gave up 4 bases and V 0 bases, and 13 bases lay outside the gene matches. The CDR3 is CASSQELNGQGPTYGYTF. The CDR3 DNA reads as TGTGCCAGCAGCCAAGAACTCAATGGACAGGGCCCTACCTATGGCTACACCTTC.

The chain couples TRBV6-2 or TRBV6-3 to TRBJ1-1, with D possibly TRBD1 on 6 matching bases. Deletions cut 11 bases from V and 5 bases from J, with 21 bases between. Per germline, CDR1 MNHEY and CDR2 SVGEGT. The length of the CDR3 is 14 residues. This CDR3 reads CASREGGSGTEAFF. For the CDR3, the DNA is TGTGCCTCCAGAGAAGGGGGATCCGGGACTGAAGCTTTCTTT.

V is TRBV7-2 and J is TRBJ2-5; TRBD2 is a possible D gene (5 bases). Trimming shortened V by 5 bases and J by 1 base, and 17 bases separated the two germline ends. The CDR3 totals 16 residues. CDR1 and CDR2 from the germline V gene are SGHTA and FQGNSA. Here the CDR3 DNA reads TGTGCCAGCAGCCTCCAGGTCGGGGTCCCCCAAGAGACCCAGTACTTC. Translated: CASSLQVGVPQETQYF. Together with reference TRBV7-2 and TRBJ2-5, the CDR3 gives the full variable domain: GAGVSQSPSNKVTEKGKDVELRCDPISGHTALYWYRQSLGQGLEFLIYFQGNSAPDKSGLPSDRFSAERTGGSVSTLTIQRTQQEDSAVYLCASSLQVGVPQETQYFGPGTRLLVL.

This chain joins TRBV7-6 and TRBJ1-2; 9 bases map to TRBD1. V trimming: 1 base; J trimming: 5 bases; junction bases outside the gene matches: 11. Germline assignment: CDR1 SGHVS and CDR2 FNYEAQ. The CDR3 contains 17 residues. The CDR3 protein is CASSLGISGQGIYGYTF. The DNA for the CDR3 is TGTGCCAGCAGCTTAGGGATTTCGGGACAGGGAATTTATGGCTACACCTTC.

The chain uses TRBV9 and TRBJ1-4, with 8 bases aligning to TRBD1. V was clipped by 2 bases and J by 5 bases; unmatched bases: 5. CDR3 length: 15 amino acids. CDR1 and CDR2 (germline): SGDLS, YYNGEE. The CDR3 here is CASSVLGQGNEKLFF. CDR3 DNA: TGTGCCAGCAGCGTGCTCGGACAGGGCAATGAAAAACTGTTTTTT.

This sequence joins TRBV20-1 and TRBJ1-2, with D uncertain. With 3 bases removed from V and 5 bases from J, the gap between germline ends came to 16 bases. The germline V gene encodes CDR1 DFQATT and CDR2 SNEGSKA (reference sequence). The CDR3 is 14 residues long. The CDR3 sequence: CSASPEDPLYGYTF. The CDR3 DNA is TGCAGTGCTAGCCCCGAGGATCCGCTATATGGCTACACCTTC.

The CDR3 bases are TGCAGTGCGCGCTGGACAGTCACAGATACGCAGTATTTT. Translation: CSARWTVTDTQYF. The chain combines TRBV20-1 with TRBJ2-3, with a possible D match to TRBD1 (6 bases). The V end was cut by 6 bases, the J end by 2 bases, with 12 bases between. The CDR3 is made up of 13 amino acids. Germline CDR1 reads DFQATT; CDR2 reads SNEGSKA (reference sequence).

This clonotype was seen more than once but under ten times. The CDR3 sequence is CASTPSGRGQGYTF. The CDR3 DNA follows: TGTGCCAGCACCCCCTCCGGCAGGGGGCAAGGCTACACCTTC. V and J are TRBV6-5 and TRBJ1-2, with 8 bases identical to TRBD1. Germline CDR1 is MNHEY and CDR2 is SVGAGI. This CDR3 is built from 14 residues. Trimming at V came to 7 bases and at J to 8 bases, leaving 12 bases not matched to a gene.